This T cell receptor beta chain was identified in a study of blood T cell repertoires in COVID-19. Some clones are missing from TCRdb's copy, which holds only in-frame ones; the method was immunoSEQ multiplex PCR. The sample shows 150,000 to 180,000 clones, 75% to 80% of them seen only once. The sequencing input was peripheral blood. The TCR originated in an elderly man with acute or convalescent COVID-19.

The CDR3 is CASSPSTGNYGYTF. The CDR3 DNA sequence: TGCGCCAGCAGCCCCTCCACAGGGAACTATGGCTACACCTTC. The rearrangement joins TRBV4-3 to TRBJ1-2; tentatively, D is TRBD1 (6 bases). CDR1 is LGHNA and CDR2 is YSLEER in the germline V gene. Trimming removed 4 bases from V and 2 bases from J, with 11 bases in between. The CDR3 extends over 14 amino acids.